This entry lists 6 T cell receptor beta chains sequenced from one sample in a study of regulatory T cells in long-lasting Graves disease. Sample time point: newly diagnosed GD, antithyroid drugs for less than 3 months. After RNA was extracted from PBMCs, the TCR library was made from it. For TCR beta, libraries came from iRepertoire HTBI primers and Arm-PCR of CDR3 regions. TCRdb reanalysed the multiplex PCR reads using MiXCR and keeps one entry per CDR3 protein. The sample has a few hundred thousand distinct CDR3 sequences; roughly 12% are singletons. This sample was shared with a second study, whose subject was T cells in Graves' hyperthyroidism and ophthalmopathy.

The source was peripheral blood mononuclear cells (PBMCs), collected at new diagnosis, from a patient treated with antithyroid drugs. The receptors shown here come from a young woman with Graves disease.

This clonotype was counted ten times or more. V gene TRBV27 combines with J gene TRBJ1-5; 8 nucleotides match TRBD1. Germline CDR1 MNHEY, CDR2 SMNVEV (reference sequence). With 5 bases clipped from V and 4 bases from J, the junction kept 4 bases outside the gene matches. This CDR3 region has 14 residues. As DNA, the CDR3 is TGTGCCAGCAGTAGACAGGGGTGGAATCAGCCCCAGCATTTT. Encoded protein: CASSRQGWNQPQHF.

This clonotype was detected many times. CDR3 region: CASSLSWLGLGGTEAFF. Written as DNA, the CDR3 is TGTGCCAGCAGTTTGTCATGGTTGGGCCTCGGGGGGACTGAAGCTTTCTTT. This sequence joins TRBV12-3 or TRBV12-4 and TRBJ1-1; possible D gene TRBD1, 5 bases. V shed 3 bases and J shed 5 bases, with 22 bases lying between them. CDR3 size: 17 residues.

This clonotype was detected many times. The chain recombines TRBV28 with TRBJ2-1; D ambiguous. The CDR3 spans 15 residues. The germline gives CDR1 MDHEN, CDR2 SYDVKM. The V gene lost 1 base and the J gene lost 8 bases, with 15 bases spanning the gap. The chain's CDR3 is CASSLFPAGHDEQFF. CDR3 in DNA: TGTGCCAGCAGTTTATTCCCAGCCGGGCACGATGAGCAGTTCTTC.

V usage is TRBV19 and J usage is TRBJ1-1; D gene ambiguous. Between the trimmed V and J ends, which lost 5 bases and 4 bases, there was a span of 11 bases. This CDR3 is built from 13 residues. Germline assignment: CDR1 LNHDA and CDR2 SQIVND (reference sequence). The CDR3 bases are TGTGCCAGTAGTTCCGCATTGAGCACTGAAGCTTTCTTT. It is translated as CASSSALSTEAFF. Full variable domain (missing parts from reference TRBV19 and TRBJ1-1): DGGITQSPKYLFRKEGQNVTLSCEQNLNHDAMYWYRQDPGQGLRLIYYSQIVNDFQKGDIAEGYSVSREKKESFPLTVTSAQKNPTAFYLCASSSALSTEAFFGQGTRLTVV.

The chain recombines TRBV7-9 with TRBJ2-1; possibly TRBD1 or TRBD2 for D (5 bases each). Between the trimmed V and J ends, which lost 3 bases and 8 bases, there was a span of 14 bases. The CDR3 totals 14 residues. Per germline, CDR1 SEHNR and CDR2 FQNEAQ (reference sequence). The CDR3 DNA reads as TGTGCCAGCAGCTTGGGACCCTATACCCATGAGCAGTTCTTC. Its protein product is CASSLGPYTHEQFF.

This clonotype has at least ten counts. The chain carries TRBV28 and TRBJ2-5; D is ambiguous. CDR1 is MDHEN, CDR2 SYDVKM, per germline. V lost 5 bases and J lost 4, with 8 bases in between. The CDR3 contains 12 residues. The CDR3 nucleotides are TGTGCCAGCAGTCTGGTGATAGAGACCCAGTACTTC. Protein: CASSLVIETQYF.